This paragraph covers one TCR beta chain sequence. Its antigen is not known. The data belong to a study of graft-versus-host responses after intestinal transplantation. Study-level information: Those transplanted obtained multivisceral, liver-intestinal, or isolated intestinal grafts. Every recipient had anti-thymocyte globulin induction and roughly three years of tacrolimus plus steroids.

This CDR3 contains 16 residues. Germline V CDR1 and CDR2: MNHNS, SASEGT. V gave up 0 bases and J gave up 0 bases, with 9 bases separating them. Clones were sequenced by immunoSEQ multiplex PCR, and TCRdb holds only the in-frame ones, with some missing. The data contain about 25,000 clones, over 85% of them singletons. The study's findings and limits: Clonal ratios of graft-versus-host to host-versus-graft in allografts were high for patients exhibiting graft-donor T cell macrochimerism.

This specimen was PBMCs, taken just over 29 days after intestinal transplant. The chain employs TRBV6-1 and TRBJ1-5; D ambiguous. The source is a human patient who received an intestinal transplant, so some T cells may come from the graft donor. The CDR3 loop reads CASSEAQPYSNQPQHF. The CDR3 region has the DNA TGTGCCAGCAGTGAAGCACAGCCTTATAGCAATCAGCCCCAGCATTTT.